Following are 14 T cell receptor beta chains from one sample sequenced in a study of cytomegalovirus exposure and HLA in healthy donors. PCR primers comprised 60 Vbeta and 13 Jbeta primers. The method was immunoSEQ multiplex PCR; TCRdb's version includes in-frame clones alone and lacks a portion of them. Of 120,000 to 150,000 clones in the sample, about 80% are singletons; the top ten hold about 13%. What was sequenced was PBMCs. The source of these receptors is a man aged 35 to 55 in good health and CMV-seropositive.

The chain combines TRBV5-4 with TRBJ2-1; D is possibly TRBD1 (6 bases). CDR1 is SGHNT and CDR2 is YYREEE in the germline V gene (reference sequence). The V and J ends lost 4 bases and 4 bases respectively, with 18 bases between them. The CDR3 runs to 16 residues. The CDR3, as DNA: TGTGCCAGCAGCGGGGGTGGACAGTACCAATACAATGAGCAGTTCTTC. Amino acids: CASSGGGQYQYNEQFF.

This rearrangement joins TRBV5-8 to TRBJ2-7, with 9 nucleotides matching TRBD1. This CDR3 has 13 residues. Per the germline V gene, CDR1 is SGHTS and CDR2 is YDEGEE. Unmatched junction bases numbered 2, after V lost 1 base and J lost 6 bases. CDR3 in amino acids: CASSLRTGVEQYF. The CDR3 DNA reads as TGTGCCAGCAGCTTGAGGACAGGGGTCGAGCAGTACTTC.

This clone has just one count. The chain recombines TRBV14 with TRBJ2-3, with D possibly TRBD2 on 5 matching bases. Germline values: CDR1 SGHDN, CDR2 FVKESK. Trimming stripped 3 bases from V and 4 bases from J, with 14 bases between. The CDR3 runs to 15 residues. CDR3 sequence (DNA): TGTGCCAGCAGCCAGCTGGGAGTGGGTGCAGATACGCAGTATTTT. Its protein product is CASSQLGVGADTQYF.

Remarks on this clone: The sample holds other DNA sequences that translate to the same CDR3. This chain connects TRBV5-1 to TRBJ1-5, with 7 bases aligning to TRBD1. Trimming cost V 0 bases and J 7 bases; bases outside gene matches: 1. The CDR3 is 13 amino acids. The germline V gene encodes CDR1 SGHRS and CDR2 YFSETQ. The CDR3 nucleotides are TGCGCCAGCAGCTTGGGACAGGGCCAGCCCCAGCATTTT. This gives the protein CASSLGQGQPQHF.

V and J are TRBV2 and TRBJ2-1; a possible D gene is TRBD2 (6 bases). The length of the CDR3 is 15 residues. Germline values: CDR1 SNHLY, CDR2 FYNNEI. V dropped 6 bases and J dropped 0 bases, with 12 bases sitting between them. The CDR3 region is CASRDSGNSYNEQFF. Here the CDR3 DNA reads TGTGCCAGCAGGGATAGCGGAAACTCCTACAATGAGCAGTTCTTC.

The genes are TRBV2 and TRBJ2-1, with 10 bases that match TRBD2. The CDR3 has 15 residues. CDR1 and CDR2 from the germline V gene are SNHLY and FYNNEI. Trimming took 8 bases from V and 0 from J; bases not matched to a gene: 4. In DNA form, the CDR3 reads TGTGCCAGCCTTGGACTAGCGGCCTCCTACAATGAGCAGTTCTTC. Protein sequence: CASLGLAASYNEQFF.

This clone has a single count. CDR3 residues: CASRPRERGDTQYF. The CDR3 bases are TGTGCCAGTAGACCGCGGGAGCGGGGAGATACGCAGTATTTT. This chain joins TRBV19 and TRBJ2-3; 7 bases align to TRBD2. The CDR3 runs to 14 residues. Germline-derived CDR1 and CDR2 are LNHDA and SQIVND (reference sequence). The J segment lost 5 bases and the V segment lost 6 bases, leaving 8 bases of the junction unmatched.

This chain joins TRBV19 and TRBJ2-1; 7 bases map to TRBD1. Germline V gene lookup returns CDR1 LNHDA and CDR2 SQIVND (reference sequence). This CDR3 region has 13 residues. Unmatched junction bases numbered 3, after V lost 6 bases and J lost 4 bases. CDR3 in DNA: TGTGCCAGTAGGGACAGGTTATACAATGAGCAGTTCTTC. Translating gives CASRDRLYNEQFF.

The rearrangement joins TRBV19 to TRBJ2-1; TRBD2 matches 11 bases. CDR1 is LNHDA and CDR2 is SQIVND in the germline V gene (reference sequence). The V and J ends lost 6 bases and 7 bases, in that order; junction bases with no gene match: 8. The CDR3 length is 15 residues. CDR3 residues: CASRILAGVQNEQFF. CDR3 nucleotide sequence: TGTGCCAGTAGAATACTAGCGGGAGTTCAGAATGAGCAGTTCTTC.

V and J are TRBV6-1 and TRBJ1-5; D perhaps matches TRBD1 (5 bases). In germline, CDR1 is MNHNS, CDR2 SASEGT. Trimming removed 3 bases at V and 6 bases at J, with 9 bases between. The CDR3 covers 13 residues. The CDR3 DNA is TGTGCCAGCAGTGAGTCAGGGCGTCAGCCCCAGCATTTT. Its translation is CASSESGRQPQHF.

The CDR3 sequence is CASSNLGLAALNEQFF. CDR3 DNA sequence: TGTGCCAGCAGTAACCTCGGACTAGCGGCTCTCAATGAGCAGTTCTTC. This chain connects TRBV2 to TRBJ2-1, with TRBD2 identical over 10 bases. The CDR3 has 16 residues. V shed 5 bases and J 6 bases; nucleotides not matched to a gene: 10. CDR1 is SNHLY and CDR2 is FYNNEI in the germline V gene.

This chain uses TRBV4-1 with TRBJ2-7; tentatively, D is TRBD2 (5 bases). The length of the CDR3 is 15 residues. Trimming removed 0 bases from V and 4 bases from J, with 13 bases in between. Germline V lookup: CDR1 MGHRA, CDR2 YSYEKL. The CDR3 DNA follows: TGCGCCAGCAGCCAAGATAGGGCTAGCTTGTACGAGCAGTACTTC. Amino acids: CASSQDRASLYEQYF.

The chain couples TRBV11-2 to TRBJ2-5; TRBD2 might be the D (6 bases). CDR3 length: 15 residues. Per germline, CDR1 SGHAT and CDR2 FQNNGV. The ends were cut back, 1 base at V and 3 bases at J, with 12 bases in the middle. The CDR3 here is CASSLVWRDEETQYF. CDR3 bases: TGTGCCAGCAGCTTAGTCTGGCGGGACGAAGAGACCCAGTACTTC. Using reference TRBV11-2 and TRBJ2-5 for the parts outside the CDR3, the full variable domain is EAGVAQSPRYKIIEKRQSVAFWCNPISGHATLYWYQQILGQGPKLLIQFQNNGVVDDSQLPKDRFSAERLKGVDSTLKIQPAKLEDSAVYLCASSLVWRDEETQYFGPGTRLLVL.

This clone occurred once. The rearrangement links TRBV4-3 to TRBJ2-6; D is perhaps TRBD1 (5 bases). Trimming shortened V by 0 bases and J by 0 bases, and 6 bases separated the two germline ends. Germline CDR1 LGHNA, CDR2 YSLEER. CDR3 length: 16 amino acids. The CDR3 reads CASSQDRASGANVLTF. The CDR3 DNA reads TGCGCCAGCAGCCAAGACAGGGCCTCTGGGGCCAACGTCCTGACTTTC.